What follows are 30 T cell receptor beta chains derived from one specimen sequenced in a study of T cell responses to AZD1222 COVID-19 vaccine. Here immunoSEQ multiplex PCR was the method, and the copy in TCRdb shows in-frame clones only, minus some. The table lists about 100,000 clones, roughly 90% of them singletons, with more than 1.5% in the top ten. The sequences come from peripheral blood, collected on day 0 of AZD1222 vaccination. The receptor set was obtained from an adult in good health.

The chain links TRBV19 to TRBJ2-1; D is possibly TRBD1 (6 bases). V lost 5 bases to trimming and J lost 6 bases, with 14 bases between them. Looked up from germline, CDR1 is LNHDA and CDR2 is SQIVND (reference sequence). The length of the CDR3 is 14 residues. For the CDR3, the DNA is TGTGCCAGTAGTCCGGCAGGGGCAAGCAATGAGCAGTTCTTC. It translates to CASSPAGASNEQFF.

This clone occurred once. V and J are TRBV6-2 or TRBV6-3 and TRBJ2-3; D is undetermined. The CDR3 has 16 residues. Per the germline V gene, CDR1 is MNHEY and CDR2 is SVGEGT. V was pared by 1 base and J by 7 bases, with 18 bases between. In DNA form, the CDR3 reads TGTGCCAGCAGTTACTTGAGAACCGGGCCCTATTATACGCAGTATTTT. It is translated as CASSYLRTGPYYTQYF.

The chain couples TRBV6-4 to TRBJ1-2, with unresolved D. This CDR3 region has 17 residues. Trimming took off 5 bases at V and 6 bases at J, with 25 bases between the two ends. CDR1 MRHNA and CDR2 SNTAGT come from the germline V gene. The DNA of the CDR3 is TGTGCCAGCAGTCCCACAATTCGCACACGGGGAGTTCATGGCTACACCTTC. Translation: CASSPTIRTRGVHGYTF.

There are a few counts of this clone. The rearrangement joins TRBV4-3 to TRBJ2-1; D is uncertain. V shed 1 base and J shed 8 bases, with 9 bases lying between them. Germline V gene sequence: CDR1 LGHNA, CDR2 YSLEER. The CDR3 extends over 13 amino acids. CDR3 sequence reads: CASSQALVHEQFF. CDR3 nucleotides: TGCGCCAGCAGCCAAGCCTTAGTACATGAGCAGTTCTTC.

The V call is TRBV5-4, the J call TRBJ1-5; no definite D call. Germline CDR1 and CDR2: SGHNT and YYREEE (reference sequence). The V end was cut by 3 bases, the J end by 2 bases, with 6 bases between. This CDR3 spans 13 amino acids. CDR3 sequence: CASSSWGNQPQHF. The CDR3 region has the DNA TGTGCCAGCAGCTCCTGGGGCAATCAGCCCCAGCATTTT.

V is TRBV18 and J is TRBJ2-1, with 15 positions matching TRBD2. CDR3 length: 15 residues. The J segment lost 9 bases and the V segment lost 6 bases, leaving 6 bases of the junction unmatched. Germline CDR1 and CDR2: KGHSH and LQKENI. The chain's CDR3 is CASSQGLAGGGEQFF. DNA of the CDR3: TGTGCCAGCTCCCAGGGACTAGCGGGAGGAGGTGAGCAGTTCTTC. The variable domain in full, completed from reference TRBV18 and TRBJ2-1, reads NAGVMQNPRHLVRRRGQEARLRCSPMKGHSHVYWYRQLPEEGLKFMVYLQKENIIDESGMPKERFSAEFPKEGPSILRIQQVVRGDSAAYFCASSQGLAGGGEQFFGPGTRLTVL.

V usage is TRBV30 and J usage is TRBJ1-5, with D unresolved. Trimming left V 2 bases short and J 6 bases short, with 14 bases between. Germline V gives CDR1 GTSNPN, CDR2 SVGIG (reference sequence). The CDR3 consists of 14 residues. CDR3 DNA: TGTGCCTGGAGTATAGGGCACGCGGGTCAGCCCCAGCATTTT. It encodes CAWSIGHAGQPQHF. Filled out from reference TRBV30 and TRBJ1-5, the complete variable domain reads SQTIHQWPATLVQPVGSPLSLECTVEGTSNPNLYWYRQAAGRGLQLLFYSVGIGQISSEVPQNLSASRPQDRQFILSSKKLLLSDSGFYLCAWSIGHAGQPQHFGDGTRLSIL.

The gene calls are TRBV12-3 or TRBV12-4 and TRBJ2-7; D call uncertain. CDR3 length equals 13 residues. Trimming took off 3 bases at V and 6 bases at J, with 12 bases between the two ends. The CDR3 spells CASSLNLDAEQYF. In nucleotides, the CDR3 is TGTGCCAGCAGTTTGAACTTAGACGCCGAGCAGTACTTC.

This clone is medium-sized within its sample. V is TRBV19 and J is TRBJ2-2; either TRBD1 or TRBD2 may fit D (5 bases each). The CDR3 has 16 residues. V was cut by 3 bases and J by 5 bases, with 16 bases left in between. Germline V gene data show CDR1 as LNHDA and CDR2 as SQIVND (reference sequence). The CDR3 sequence is CASSMYGGSGTGELFF. The CDR3 bases are TGTGCCAGTAGTATGTATGGGGGAAGTGGTACCGGGGAGCTGTTTTTT.

The chain joins TRBV6-1 to TRBJ1-3; no definite D call. The CDR3 spans 14 residues. Germline values: CDR1 MNHNS, CDR2 SASEGT. V gave up 0 bases and J gave up 8 bases, with 11 bases separating them. The CDR3 DNA is TGTGCCAGCAGTGAAGCGCCTCCGGGAGACACCATATATTTT. It is translated as CASSEAPPGDTIYF.

The DNA of the CDR3 is TGCAGCGTTGAAGAGGGGGCATATGGCTACACCTTC. Translated: CSVEEGAYGYTF. V is TRBV29-1 and J is TRBJ1-2, with D tentatively TRBD1 (6 bases). Germline values: CDR1 SQVTM, CDR2 ANQGSEA. The CDR3 runs 12 residues. V was shortened by 0 bases and J by 5 bases, with 7 bases between the two germline ends. The full variable domain, in which reference TRBV29-1 and TRBJ1-2 provide the parts outside the CDR3, is SAVISQKPSRDICQRGTSLTIQCQVDSQVTMMFWYRQQPGQSLTLIATANQGSEATYESGFVIDKFPISRPNLTFSTLTVSNMSPEDSSIYLCSVEEGAYGYTFGSGTRLTVV.

The rearrangement uses TRBV19 and TRBJ1-4; D not resolved. This CDR3 contains 13 residues. Germline-derived CDR1 and CDR2 are LNHDA and SQIVND (reference sequence). With 4 bases removed from V and 8 bases from J, the gap between germline ends came to 11 bases. The CDR3 DNA reads as TGTGCCAGTAGTACCGGAATTGGGGAAAAACTGTTTTTT. It yields the protein CASSTGIGEKLFF. The full variable domain, with the rest looked up from reference TRBV19 and TRBJ1-4, is DGGITQSPKYLFRKEGQNVTLSCEQNLNHDAMYWYRQDPGQGLRLIYYSQIVNDFQKGDIAEGYSVSREKKESFPLTVTSAQKNPTAFYLCASSTGIGEKLFFGSGTQLSVL.

In its sample, this clone was seen once. The V call is TRBV29-1, the J call TRBJ1-5; D gene unclear. The CDR3 extends over 14 amino acids. The V gene's germline CDR1 is SQVTM and CDR2 ANQGSEA. CDR3 DNA sequence: TGCAGAGCCTCAGCCAGGAGGTCCAATCAGCCCCAGCATTTT. This encodes CRASARRSNQPQHF.

As to this clone: This CDR3 is also generated by other DNA sequences in the sample. The rearrangement links TRBV18 to TRBJ1-5, with a weak D call TRBD1 (6 bases). The V gene lost 5 bases and the J gene lost 7 bases, with 15 bases spanning the gap. Germline V CDR1 and CDR2: KGHSH, LQKENI. This CDR3 spans 14 amino acids. CDR3 amino acids: CASSSRQVLQPQHF. As DNA, the CDR3 is TGTGCCAGCTCATCGCGACAGGTTTTACAGCCCCAGCATTTT.

A few counts support this clone. V usage is TRBV2 and J usage is TRBJ2-7; D is possibly TRBD1 (5 bases). Germline loops: CDR1 SNHLY, CDR2 FYNNEI. The CDR3 spans 12 residues. V was cut by 8 bases and J by 3 bases, with 11 bases left in between. The CDR3 loop reads CASRPGFYEQYF. The CDR3 DNA reads TGTGCCAGCCGACCAGGGTTCTACGAGCAGTACTTC. Combining the CDR3 with reference TRBV2 and TRBJ2-7 gives the whole variable domain EPEVTQTPSHQVTQMGQEVILRCVPISNHLYFYWYRQILGQKVEFLVSFYNNEISEKSEIFDDQFSVERPDGSNFTLKIRSTKLEDSAMYFCASRPGFYEQYFGPGTRLTVT.

The J gene is TRBJ1-2, the V gene TRBV6-2 or TRBV6-3; TRBD1 matches at 11 bases. The CDR3 is 15 amino acids. Germline-derived CDR1 and CDR2 are MNHEY and SVGEGT. V gave up 5 bases and J gave up 4 bases; unmatched junction bases: 6. The CDR3 bases are TGTGCCAGCAGTCCCGGGACAGGGGGTTCCTATGGCTACACCTTC. This sequence encodes CASSPGTGGSYGYTF.

The chain employs TRBV19 and TRBJ1-1; TRBD1 aligns across 10 bases. This CDR3 has 15 amino acids. V trimming: 7 bases; J trimming: 1 base; junction bases outside the gene matches: 6. Per the germline V gene, CDR1 is LNHDA and CDR2 is SQIVND (reference sequence). The CDR3 here is CASKTTGGTNTEAFF. DNA for the CDR3: TGTGCCAGTAAGACGACAGGGGGCACGAACACTGAAGCTTTCTTT.

This chain connects TRBV4-3 to TRBJ1-5; D perhaps matches TRBD1 (5 bases). The CDR3 loop spans 15 amino acids. V was clipped by 0 bases and J by 4 bases, with 10 bases between them. Germline CDR1 reads LGHNA; CDR2 reads YSLEER. This CDR3 reads CASSQDAGDNQPQHF. CDR3 nucleotide sequence: TGCGCCAGCAGCCAAGATGCGGGGGATAATCAGCCCCAGCATTTT.

The chain uses TRBV9 and TRBJ2-3; D uncertain. Germline values: CDR1 SGDLS, CDR2 YYNGEE. The ends were cut back, 0 bases at V and 11 bases at J, with 16 bases in the middle. The CDR3 has 14 amino acids. The CDR3 here is CASSVGVTVAWQYF. The CDR3 bases are TGTGCCAGCAGCGTAGGGGTTACGGTCGCATGGCAGTATTTT.

This clone was found once. The chain employs TRBV9 and TRBJ2-7, with 10 bases aligning to TRBD2. J gave up 3 bases and V 5 bases, and 8 bases lay outside the gene matches. The CDR3 has 15 amino acids. Germline V gene data show CDR1 as SGDLS and CDR2 as YYNGEE. The CDR3, as DNA: TGTGCCAGCAGTCGAGCGGGAGGGGGGAACTACGAGCAGTACTTC. Translated: CASSRAGGGNYEQYF.

The gene calls are TRBV6-5 and TRBJ1-5; no firm D call. Germline values: CDR1 MNHEY, CDR2 SVGAGI. V lost 5 bases to trimming and J lost 4 bases, with 12 bases between them. The CDR3 runs to 14 residues. Written as DNA, the CDR3 is TGTGCCAGCAGTCCTACCGGTGGAAATCAGCCCCAGCATTTT. Translated, it gives CASSPTGGNQPQHF.

The chain uses TRBV7-6 and TRBJ1-2; D gene uncertain. Trimming pared 1 base from V and 8 bases from J, leaving 20 bases between. In germline, CDR1 is SGHVS, CDR2 FNYEAQ. The CDR3 consists of 16 residues. The CDR3 nucleotides read TGTGCCAGCAGCTTAGGCTTCCGCGGGCCAACCGACGGCTACACCTTC. It codes for CASSLGFRGPTDGYTF. Full variable domain (rest looked up from reference TRBV7-6 and TRBJ1-2): GAGVSQSPRYKVTKRGQDVALRCDPISGHVSLYWYRQALGQGPEFLTYFNYEAQQDKSGLPNDRFSAERPEGSISTLTIQRTEQRDSAMYRCASSLGFRGPTDGYTFGSGTRLTVV.

V gene TRBV10-3 combines with J gene TRBJ1-1; D perhaps matches TRBD1 (5 bases). V was trimmed by 6 bases and J by 2 bases, leaving 16 bases between them. The CDR3 is made up of 15 amino acids. Germline V gives CDR1 ENHRY, CDR2 SYGVKD. The CDR3 DNA reads as TGTGCCATCAGGAGCTCGGGCAGGGCCAACACTGAAGCTTTCTTT. Translating it yields CAIRSSGRANTEAFF.

The chain has TRBV30 and TRBJ1-2; possible D gene TRBD1, 6 bases. The CDR3 runs 12 residues. V dropped 2 bases and J dropped 6 bases, with 10 bases sitting between them. The V gene's germline CDR1 is GTSNPN and CDR2 SVGIG (reference sequence). DNA for the CDR3: TGTGCCTGGAGTTTATACAGGGATGGCTACACCTTC. It specifies CAWSLYRDGYTF.

The chain carries TRBV7-8 and TRBJ2-7; D tentatively fits TRBD1 or TRBD2 (6 bases each). CDR1 and CDR2 from the germline V gene are SGHVS and FQNEAQ. V lost 6 bases and J 1 base, leaving 19 bases between the germline ends. This CDR3 spans 16 amino acids. Here the CDR3 reads CASSPQPPGASYEQYF. The CDR3 bases are TGTGCCAGCAGTCCGCAGCCCCCGGGGGCTTCCTACGAGCAGTACTTC.

This clone was seen a handful of times. This sequence joins TRBV5-6 and TRBJ1-6; possibly TRBD1 for D (5 bases). CDR1 SGHDT and CDR2 YYEEEE come from the germline V gene. V shed 0 bases and J shed 7 bases, with 11 bases lying between them. The CDR3 runs 15 residues. The CDR3 spells CASSLVGGWNSPLHF. CDR3 bases: TGTGCCAGCAGCTTGGTCGGGGGTTGGAATTCACCCCTCCACTTT. The entire variable domain, with the rest obtained from reference TRBV5-6 and TRBJ1-6, is as follows: DAGVTQSPTHLIKTRGQQVTLRCSPKSGHDTVSWYQQALGQGPQFIFQYYEEEERQRGNFPDRFSGHQFPNYSSELNVNALLLGDSALYLCASSLVGGWNSPLHFGNGTRLTVT.

The genes are TRBV6-2 or TRBV6-3 and TRBJ1-4, with D uncertain. The germline V gene encodes CDR1 MNHEY and CDR2 SVGEGT. This CDR3 region has 13 residues. V lost 2 bases, J lost 8 bases, and 9 bases lay in between. The CDR3 protein is CASSYGGREKLFF. In nucleotides, the CDR3 is TGTGCCAGCAGTTACGGCGGCAGAGAAAAACTGTTTTTT.

Only one count was recorded for this clone. The chain couples TRBV6-5 to TRBJ2-7; D might be TRBD1 (5 bases). V was clipped by 0 bases and J by 1 base, with 13 bases between them. The V gene's germline CDR1 is MNHEY and CDR2 SVGAGI. This CDR3 is 16 amino acids long. The CDR3 DNA sequence: TGTGCCAGCAGTTACTCGGTCAAGGGGCAATCCTACGAGCAGTACTTC. It encodes CASSYSVKGQSYEQYF.

This clone came up once. The rearrangement links TRBV5-1 to TRBJ2-5, with 14 bases aligning to TRBD2. The CDR3 has 15 amino acids. V lost 6 bases and J lost 5; bases outside the gene matches: 6. Germline CDR1 is SGHRS and CDR2 is YFSETQ. The CDR3 nucleotides read TGCGCCAGCACCTTTGGGACTAGCGGGAGTGAGACCCAGTACTTC. Its protein is CASTFGTSGSETQYF. The variable domain in full, completed from reference TRBV5-1 and TRBJ2-5, reads KAGVTQTPRYLIKTRGQQVTLSCSPISGHRSVSWYQQTPGQGLQFLFEYFSETQRNKGNFPGRFSGRQFSNSRSEMNVSTLELGDSALYLCASTFGTSGSETQYFGPGTRLLVL.

The rearrangement links TRBV2 to TRBJ1-2; possibly TRBD1 for D (6 bases). V lost 5 bases and J 6 bases, leaving 13 bases between the germline ends. In germline, CDR1 is SNHLY, CDR2 FYNNEI. CDR3 length equals 13 residues. DNA of the CDR3: TGTGCCAGCAGTTCACAGGGTATTGATGGCTACACCTTC. Encoded protein: CASSSQGIDGYTF.